This T cell receptor beta chain was captured by sequencing in a study of neurological immune-mediated disorders. This clonotype has ten or more counts. TCRdb reprocessed the 5' RACE reads via MiXCR and lists one record per CDR3 protein. Here the sample spans roughly 88,000 distinct CDR3 sequences, around 3.5% being singletons. The V end lost 4 bases, the J end lost 5 bases, and 5 bases lay between the germline ends. CDR1 KGHDR and CDR2 SFDVKD come from the germline V gene. The CDR3 is made up of 11 amino acids. The chain joins TRBV24-1 to TRBJ2-7, with D unclear. Material for sequencing was PBMCs. This TCR derives from a woman between 45 and 65 years old with multiple sclerosis. The CDR3 nucleotides read TGTGCCACCAGTGAAATGAACGAGCAGTACTTC. This gives the protein CATSEMNEQYF.